This TCR beta chain came from a study of blood T cell repertoires in COVID-19. On the study more broadly: Specimens from acute and convalescent COVID-19 originated in the United States, Italy and Spain. Sources were T cells, B-cell-depleted T cells, or PBMCs; the material itself was cDNA or gDNA.

Study processing details: Nucleated cell counts were estimated from reference gene primer amplification. The method was immunoSEQ multiplex PCR; TCRdb's version includes in-frame clones alone and lacks a portion of them. V, J and clone size are those of that table, while D and trimming were read from the DNA. The sample carries some 400,000 clones, around 87% recorded once. The sample was peripheral blood. The TCR comes from a human donor in a cohort sampled during active COVID-19.

The CDR3, as DNA: TGTGCCAGCAGCTTTTTCTCCGGGGAGCTGTTTTTT. Translation gives CASSFFSGELFF. The chain joins TRBV13 to TRBJ2-2; D is unresolved. Germline assignment: CDR1 PRHDT and CDR2 FYEKMQ (reference sequence). With 3 bases removed from V and 6 bases from J, the gap between germline ends came to 5 bases. The CDR3 extends over 12 amino acids.